This T cell receptor (beta chain) derives from a study of blood T cell repertoires in COVID-19. Whole-study context: There were acute and convalescent COVID-19 samples, and they came from the United States, Italy and Spain.

CDR3 size: 15 residues. The germline V gene has CDR1 SGHRS and CDR2 YFSETQ. V shed 4 bases and J 4 bases; nucleotides not matched to a gene: 4. Original handling: Reference gene primer amplification yielded estimated nucleated cell counts. Libraries were prepared by immunoSEQ multiplex PCR; TCRdb keeps only in-frame clonotypes and omits some of them. Clonal size and the V and J genes are those of that table, whereas D and trimming came from the DNA. This repertoire shows over 200,000 clones, around 82% found once; its top ten account for roughly 5.7%. To note about this clone: Other DNA sequences in the same sample also yield this CDR3.

The rearrangement joins TRBV5-1 to TRBJ1-5; 11 bases line up with TRBD1. Sequenced input: peripheral blood. The origin of this receptor is a man at least 80 years old with acute or convalescent COVID-19. The CDR3 coding sequence is TGCGCCAGCAGCCCGGGGACAGGGGGGAATCAGCCCCAGCATTTT. As protein: CASSPGTGGNQPQHF.